The clone carrying this T cell receptor beta chain has just a few counts. How the authors handled the data: It was from reference gene primer amplification that nucleated cell counts were estimated. This table comes from immunoSEQ multiplex PCR, and its TCRdb copy is limited to in-frame clones, with some not included. Clone size and V and J calls were adopted from that table, with D and trimming inferred from the DNA. The data show 150,000 to 200,000 clones, around 84% seen once. The sample belongs to a study of blood T cell repertoires in COVID-19. Background on the study: Whether acute or convalescent, the COVID-19 samples came from the United States, Italy and Spain. The cDNA or gDNA used as material had been derived from T cells, B-cell-depleted T cells, or PBMCs.

The CDR3 contains 12 residues. Between the trimmed V and J ends, which lost 2 bases and 6 bases, there was a span of 7 bases. Germline V gene sequence: CDR1 SNHLY, CDR2 FYNNEI. The source material was PBMCs or T cells enriched from blood (not recorded which). V usage is TRBV2 and J usage is TRBJ1-2; no clear D gene. This TCR was recovered from a man aged 40-50 years who had recovered from COVID-19. The CDR3 sequence: CASSERSHGYTF. The DNA for the CDR3 is TGTGCCAGCAGTGAACGGTCCCATGGCTACACCTTC.